This T cell receptor (beta chain) was documented in a study of blood T cell repertoires in COVID-19 (TCRdb year 2020). Study-wide context: Collaborator samples came from the United States, Italy and Spain and covered acute and convalescent phases of COVID-19. The prospective study material was composed of cDNA or gDNA derived from T cells, B-cell-depleted T cells, or PBMCs. Samples came from the ongoing ImmuneRACE study (first 160 participants) plus 1,254 subjects from 6 global collaborators. A de-identified subject ID, COVID-19 status, age in years and sex were almost always included in the sample metadata. Where available, HLA class I and class II types were taken from metadata supplied by the sample provider and were not determined by assay-based typing. Deeply sampled blood TCRbeta repertoires from subjects exposed to, actively infected with, or recovered from COVID-19 were included in the dataset. The repertoires were made available in a free public database intended to serve as a resource for research on the immune response to SARS-CoV-2. The research as a whole found: Clinical and demographic metadata were provided uncurated, with the amount varying by source and participant.

In the prospective study, participants were roughly 18 to 100 years old, resided in approximately 22 geographic areas of the United States, and were enrolled through a virtual design. In the prospective study, cohorts were assigned on the basis of participant-reported clinical history obtained from a screening survey and a study questionnaire. For ImmuneRACE Cohort 3, a participant was defined as recovered based on two consecutive negative NP/OP PCR tests, clearance by a healthcare professional, or resolution of symptoms. Each participant in the prospective study had whole blood, serum and a nasopharyngeal or oropharyngeal swab collected by mobile phlebotomists. Prospective study participants could optionally give additional blood draws and questionnaires over a roughly 2-month period. Blood samples from the prospective study were shipped frozen or at room temperature prior to DNA extraction. TCRbeta CDR3 regions were amplified from genomic DNA using the immunoSEQ Assay, a bias-controlled multiplex PCR. The original methods were these. Within the assay, amplification of reference gene primers was used to estimate how many nucleated cells each sample contained. Sequence reads were collapsed and filtered to measure the absolute abundance of every unique TCRbeta CDR3 rearrangement. For each sample, productive Simpson clonality was calculated by taking the square root of Simpson's diversity index across productive rearrangements. As stored in TCRdb, this immuneACCESS dataset retains in-frame rearrangements with V and J assigned. A fraction of the clones does not appear; measured against another copy, unresolved V genes explain less than half of the discrepancy, and the remainder lacks a known reason. Clone size and V and J calls were adopted from that table, with D and trimming inferred from the DNA. This sample is represented by roughly 360,000 clones; 80% to 90% of them were singletons. About 1.5% of the sample rests with the top ten.

With respect to this clone: The clone's antigen remains unknown. Qualities for individual bases were not recorded, and no much larger clone is one base off.

This TCR was recovered from a man aged 25 to 40 who had recovered from COVID-19. The sequencing sample was made of PBMCs or T cells enriched from blood (not recorded which).

The CDR3 is CASSVAAGPDTQYF. The DNA sequence is as follows: TGTGCCAGCAGCGTAGCTGCGGGGCCAGATACGCAGTATTTT. The chain links TRBV9 with TRBJ2-3; TRBD2 could be the D gene, as 6 bases match. Based on the germline V gene, the CDR1 and CDR2 sequences are SGDLS and YYNGEE. Including the terminal cysteine and phenylalanine, the CDR3 comprises 14 residues. Of all the DNA, just the CDR3 is kept, 42 bases in frame from base 1. Trimming removed 0 bases from V and 4 bases from J, leaving 9 bases between the germline ends.